This T cell receptor (beta chain) was identified in a study of T cell responses to AZD1222 COVID-19 vaccine. Study-wide findings and caveats: Every sample of the repertoires postdated the peak T cell response.

The analysis combined second doses at about 4 or about 12 weeks. Clones were sequenced by immunoSEQ multiplex PCR, and TCRdb holds only the in-frame ones, with some missing. This table has nearly 110,000 clones, about 90% appearing once. Of note for this clone: Its antigen remains unknown.

The CDR3 spans 15 residues. Germline trimming cut 6 bases from V and 9 bases from J; bases unmatched to any gene: 9. Per germline, CDR1 MNHEY and CDR2 SVGAGI. The chain recombines TRBV6-5 with TRBJ2-3; 13 nucleotides agree with TRBD2. The specimen comprised peripheral blood, sampled 28 days after the second AZD1222 dose. The receptor was derived from an adult who received the AZD1222 COVID-19 vaccine. CDR3: CASSGLAGVLGTQYF. CDR3 DNA: TGTGCCAGCAGCGGACTAGCGGGAGTTTTGGGAACGCAGTATTTT.